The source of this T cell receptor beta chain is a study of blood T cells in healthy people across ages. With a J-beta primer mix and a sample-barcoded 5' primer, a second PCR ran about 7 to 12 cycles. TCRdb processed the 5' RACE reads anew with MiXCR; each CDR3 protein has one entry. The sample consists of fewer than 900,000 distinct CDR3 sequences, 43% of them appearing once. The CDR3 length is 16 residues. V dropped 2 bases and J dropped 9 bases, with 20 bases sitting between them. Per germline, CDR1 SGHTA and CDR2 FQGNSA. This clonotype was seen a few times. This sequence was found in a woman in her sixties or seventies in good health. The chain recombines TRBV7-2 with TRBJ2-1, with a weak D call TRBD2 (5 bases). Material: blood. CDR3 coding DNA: TGTGCCAGCAGCTTATTCTTGGGAGTCGGGCACGTTGAGCAGTTCTTC. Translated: CASSLFLGVGHVEQFF.